The clone carrying this T cell receptor beta chain was seen a handful of times. Its target is not known. TCRdb re-called the reads with MiXCR, one entry per CDR3 protein. The sample lists under 150,000 distinct CDR3 sequences; roughly 9% were seen once. This CDR3 comprises 14 residues. The V gene's germline CDR1 is MNHEY and CDR2 SVGEGT. V was clipped by 2 bases and J by 6 bases, with 11 bases between them. The data belong to a study of T cell repertoires in cytomegalovirus infection. Regarding the study as a whole: The study found HLA-C-restricted CMV-specific TCR beta clonotypes dominating the ex vivo response.

The sample consisted of PBMCs. The chain recombines TRBV6-2 or TRBV6-3 with TRBJ1-5; D possibly corresponds to TRBD1 (5 bases). The source of this sequence is a human donor in good health (CMV status not recorded). Some clones in this sample may be carry-over from other donors' samples. CDR3 nucleotide sequence: TGTGCCAGCAGTTACGGGGGGGGAGGTCAGCCCCAGCATTTT. It yields the protein CASSYGGGGQPQHF.